The 2 T cell receptor beta chains in this list originate from one sample, sequenced in a study of shared clonotypes between healthy human individuals. TCRdb's copy holds only in-frame clones and misses some; the assay was immunoSEQ multiplex PCR. In the table there are 2 million to 2.5 million clones, 85% to 95% of which are singletons. Sequencing input: naive CD4+ T cells from PBMCs. The sample's subset: CD45RA+ positively selected. These receptors came from a man aged 18-30 years in good health. Some clones in this sample may be carry-over from other donors' samples.

V usage is TRBV7-3 and J usage is TRBJ2-3; maybe TRBD2 (6 bases). The CDR3 sequence is 18 residues long. With 5 bases removed from V and 0 bases from J, the gap between germline ends came to 21 bases. The germline gives CDR1 SGHTA, CDR2 FQGTGA. The CDR3, as DNA: TGTGCCAGCAGCCAAGACAGTAGCGGTAATCCTAGCACAGATACGCAGTATTTT. Translating gives CASSQDSSGNPSTDTQYF.

V usage is TRBV4-1 and J usage is TRBJ2-5, with D tentatively TRBD2 (6 bases). CDR1 is MGHRA and CDR2 is YSYEKL in the germline V gene. The V end was cut by 5 bases, the J end by 5 bases, with 15 bases between. The CDR3 runs to 14 residues. In DNA, the CDR3 is TGCGCCAGCAGCTTAGCGGAGGGCCAGGAGACCCAGTACTTC. Protein: CASSLAEGQETQYF.